This section outlines one TCR beta chain sequence together with its context. What it binds is unknown. The CDR3 totals 13 residues. CDR1 is MNHNS and CDR2 is SASEGT in the germline V gene. The germline V and J ends were trimmed by 6 bases and 2 bases, with 8 bases remaining between them. The PCR was carried out with 60 Vbeta primers and 13 Jbeta primers. Produced via immunoSEQ multiplex PCR; TCRdb's table is partial and in-frame only. The profile shows about 99,000 clones, approximately 78% of them singletons. Unrecorded immune exposure was likely among donors, who were nominally healthy when sampled. This sample stems from a study of cytomegalovirus exposure and HLA in healthy donors. Points from the study as a whole: In a later analysis, V- and J-gene trimming of beta chains associated with a DCLRE1C missense variant, replicated independently. Researchers reported that a few CMV-associated chains were confirmed in vitro as CMV antigen-specific. Both high specificity and high sensitivity reportedly marked the classifier's diagnosis of cytomegalovirus status.

Sequencing input: PBMCs. The V and J genes are TRBV6-1 and TRBJ1-3, with a possible D match to TRBD1 (5 bases). The receptor was isolated from a middle-aged woman in good health and CMV-seronegative. CDR3 sequence (DNA): TGTGCCAGCAGGGACACCGCTGGAAACACCATATATTTT. This codes for CASRDTAGNTIYF.